This T cell receptor beta chain was profiled in a study of OX40 agonist ivuxolimab in advanced cancers. Background on the study: Patients received intravenous ivuxolimab every 2 weeks at 0.01 to 10 mg/kg. Patients assigned to dose escalation were diagnosed with hepatocellular carcinoma, melanoma, renal cell or head and neck cancer. Partial response was recorded in three patients: one hepatocellular carcinoma and two cutaneous melanoma cases.

The germline V gene encodes CDR1 LGHNA and CDR2 YSLEER. The CDR3 runs to 15 residues. V lost 4 bases and J lost 0, with 12 bases in between. Repertoires were generated with immunoSEQ multiplex PCR, while TCRdb's copy carries only in-frame clones and drops some. The table includes approximately 39,000 clones, approximately 90% detected once. The source is an adult with an advanced solid tumor such as melanoma, head and neck, liver or kidney cancer. This specimen was CD4+ or CD8+ T cells sorted from blood, taken in a trial of the OX40 agonist ivuxolimab. The chain has TRBV4-3 and TRBJ2-5, with D perhaps TRBD2 (6 bases). This CDR3 reads CASSPHRGYQETQYF. The CDR3 DNA sequence: TGCGCCAGCAGCCCGCACCGGGGGTACCAAGAGACCCAGTACTTC.